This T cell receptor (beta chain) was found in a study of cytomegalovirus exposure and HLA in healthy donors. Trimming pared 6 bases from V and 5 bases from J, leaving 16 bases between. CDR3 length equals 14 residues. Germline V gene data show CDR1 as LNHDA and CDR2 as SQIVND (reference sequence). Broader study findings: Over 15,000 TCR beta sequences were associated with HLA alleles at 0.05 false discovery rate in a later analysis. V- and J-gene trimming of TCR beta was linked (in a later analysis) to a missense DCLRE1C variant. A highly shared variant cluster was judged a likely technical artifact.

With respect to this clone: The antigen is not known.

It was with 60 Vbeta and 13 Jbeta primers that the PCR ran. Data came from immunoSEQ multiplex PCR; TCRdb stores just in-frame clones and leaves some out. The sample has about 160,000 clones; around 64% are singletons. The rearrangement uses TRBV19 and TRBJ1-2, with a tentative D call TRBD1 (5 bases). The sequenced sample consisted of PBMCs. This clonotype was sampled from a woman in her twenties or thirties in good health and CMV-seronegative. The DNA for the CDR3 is TGTGCCAGTAGCCTATTCGCGGGGCGATATGGCTACACCTTC. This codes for CASSLFAGRYGYTF. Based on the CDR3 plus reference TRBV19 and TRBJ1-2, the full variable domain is DGGITQSPKYLFRKEGQNVTLSCEQNLNHDAMYWYRQDPGQGLRLIYYSQIVNDFQKGDIAEGYSVSREKKESFPLTVTSAQKNPTAFYLCASSLFAGRYGYTFGSGTRLTVV.